These 28 T cell receptor beta chains share one sample of origin, sequenced in a study of CD8+ T cells in alopecia areata (dated by TCRdb to between 2017 and 2018). This sample's time point label indicates: about 4 weeks on oral tofacitinib. The treatment or condition label for this specimen denotes: oral pan-JAK inhibitor, 5-10 mg twice daily. The library was obtained by the immunoSEQ multiplex PCR assay. RNA was extracted from all samples and reverse transcribed into cDNA as template for TCR sequencing. The source is immuneACCESS, and TCRdb retained only in-frame sequences with V and J called. Part of the clones is not carried over; for the studies checked, unresolved V genes explain less than half of this, and the remainder is unexplained. The sample table contains 120,000 or so clones; only one count was recorded for over 55% of them. In total, the top ten clones hold around 5.7% of the sample.

The source was CD4+ T cells sorted from blood, collected at week 4, from a patient treated with tofacitinib. The source of these receptors is a human donor with alopecia areata.

The chain employs TRBV7-9 and TRBJ1-6, with D possibly TRBD1 on 5 matching bases. Between the trimmed V and J ends, which lost 1 base and 8 bases, there was a span of 9 bases. Germline V gives CDR1 SEHNR, CDR2 FQNEAQ (reference sequence). The CDR3 extends over 14 amino acids. DNA for the CDR3: TGTGCCAGCAGCTTAGGCTTACAGGATTCACCCCTCCACTTT. Protein product: CASSLGLQDSPLHF.

This chain uses TRBV6-5 with TRBJ1-2; possibly TRBD1 for D (6 bases). V gave up 6 bases and J gave up 4 bases, with 12 bases separating them. The CDR3 consists of 13 residues. Per germline, CDR1 MNHEY and CDR2 SVGAGI. The CDR3 bases are TGTGCCAGCAGGACCGGGACACTCTATGGCTACACCTTC. Translating gives CASRTGTLYGYTF.

The J gene is TRBJ1-5, the V gene TRBV7-9, with unresolved D. This CDR3 spans 14 amino acids. The germline V and J ends were trimmed by 1 base and 5 bases, with 9 bases remaining between them. CDR1 and CDR2 from the germline V gene are SEHNR and FQNEAQ (reference sequence). The CDR3 sequence is CASSLVGPHQPQHF. The CDR3 nucleotides read TGTGCCAGCAGCTTAGTTGGTCCTCATCAGCCCCAGCATTTT.

Remarks on this clone: The junction differs from germline at one of its ends, possibly a read error. CDR3 sequence reads: CASSLAGSPIF. CDR3 coding DNA: TGTGCCAGCAGCTTAGCCGGCTCACCCATCTTC. The chain is built from TRBV7-2 and TRBJ2-7; the D is unclear. This CDR3 has 11 residues. CDR1 SGHTA and CDR2 FQGNSA come from the germline V gene.

The rearrangement uses TRBV7-6 and TRBJ1-3; D not certain. Germline V gene sequence: CDR1 SGHVS, CDR2 FNYEAQ. V gave up 1 base and J gave up 7 bases, with 11 bases separating them. The CDR3 spans 14 residues. The DNA for the CDR3 is TGTGCCAGCAGCTTAGATGCGGCGGGGAACACCATATATTTT. Protein: CASSLDAAGNTIYF.

As regards this clone: It is likely a read error, because the conserved phenylalanine at the end of the CDR3 is missing. Because the CDR3's place on the DNA is in doubt, the DNA is left out and the CDR3 is given as listed by TCRdb. The chain employs TRBV7-2 and TRBJ1-6; whether TRBD1, the table's D call, matches the DNA was not checked. The CDR3 spans 8 residues, counting both ends. The germline gives CDR1 SGHTA, CDR2 FQGNSA. The CDR3 here is CASSSQGY.

The genes are TRBV10-3 and TRBJ1-4; D remains ambiguous. This CDR3 is built from 13 residues. Germline loops: CDR1 ENHRY, CDR2 SYGVKD. The V end was cut by 10 bases, the J end by 3 bases, with 12 bases between. This chain's CDR3 is CATCPEANEKLFF. The CDR3 coding sequence is TGTGCCACTTGCCCCGAGGCTAATGAAAAACTGTTTTTT.

V is TRBV7-2 and J is TRBJ2-5, with D perhaps matching TRBD2 (5 bases). Germline V gene sequence: CDR1 SGHTA, CDR2 FQGNSA. The V gene lost 4 bases and the J gene lost 0 bases, with 9 bases spanning the gap. This CDR3 spans 14 amino acids. The CDR3 DNA is TGTGCCAGCAGCTCTCCGGGAAACCAAGAGACCCAGTACTTC. It yields the protein CASSSPGNQETQYF.

The chain has TRBV5-6 and TRBJ1-6; 10 bases line up with TRBD1. Germline V gives CDR1 SGHDT, CDR2 YYEEEE. This CDR3 contains 15 residues. Trimming cost V 2 bases and J 8 bases; bases outside gene matches: 4. CDR3 DNA: TGTGCCAGCAGCTTTTGGGACAGGGGTTATTCACCCCTCCACTTT. This encodes CASSFWDRGYSPLHF.

In its sample, this clone was seen a few times. The J gene is TRBJ2-5, the V gene TRBV13; D possibly corresponds to TRBD2 (6 bases). Germline CDR1 and CDR2: PRHDT and FYEKMQ (reference sequence). V shed 5 bases and J shed 2 bases, with 18 bases lying between them. The CDR3 consists of 16 residues. CDR3 protein: CASSPRASATQETQYF. The CDR3 bases are TGTGCCAGCAGCCCACGGGCTAGCGCGACGCAAGAGACCCAGTACTTC.

CDR3 region: CASNSRGGPFF. The CDR3 nucleotides are TGTGCCAGTAATTCTCGGGGTGGGCCTTTCTTT. V is TRBV19 and J is TRBJ1-1; D remains ambiguous. V was trimmed by 7 bases and J by 12 bases, leaving 15 bases between them. The CDR3 has 11 amino acids. CDR1 is LNHDA and CDR2 is SQIVND in the germline V gene (reference sequence).

This rearrangement joins TRBV5-4 to TRBJ2-5; perhaps D is TRBD1 or TRBD2 (5 bases each). This CDR3 region has 16 residues. Trimming took 0 bases from V and 1 from J, leaving 13 bases between them. In germline, CDR1 is SGHNT, CDR2 YYREEE (reference sequence). The CDR3 protein is CASSLGQGEGQETQYF. CDR3 DNA: TGTGCCAGCAGCTTGGGTCAGGGAGAGGGCCAAGAGACCCAGTACTTC.

The chain employs TRBV5-1 and TRBJ2-5; D remains ambiguous. V shed 0 bases and J shed 5 bases, with 5 bases lying between them. CDR1 and CDR2 from the germline V gene are SGHRS and YFSETQ. There are 12 residues in the CDR3. The CDR3 DNA is TGCGCCAGCAGCTTGGACGTGGAGACCCAGTACTTC. Protein product: CASSLDVETQYF.

This chain connects TRBV7-2 to TRBJ2-1, with D uncertain. With 0 bases removed from V and 4 bases from J, the gap between germline ends came to 4 bases. The CDR3 consists of 13 residues. CDR1 SGHTA and CDR2 FQGNSA come from the germline V gene. CDR3 protein: CASSLASYNEQFF. The CDR3, as DNA: TGTGCCAGCAGCTTAGCTAGTTACAATGAGCAGTTCTTC.

This clone has a handful of counts. This sequence joins TRBV7-2 and TRBJ2-7; 8 bases match TRBD2. The germline V gene has CDR1 SGHTA and CDR2 FQGNSA. The CDR3 length is 16 residues. Trimming cost V 2 bases and J 4 bases; bases outside gene matches: 10. The CDR3 reads CASSLHGASGLYEQYF. Written as DNA, the CDR3 is TGTGCCAGCAGCTTACATGGGGCTAGCGGGCTTTACGAGCAGTACTTC.

This clone was detected only a few times. The chain joins TRBV2 to TRBJ2-6; D unclear. This CDR3 has 15 amino acids. Germline lookup yields CDR1 SNHLY and CDR2 FYNNEI. The V end was cut by 6 bases, the J end by 2 bases, with 11 bases between. The CDR3 DNA reads TGTGCCAGCAGCCTACGTCAAGCTGGGGCCAACGTCCTGACTTTC. It specifies CASSLRQAGANVLTF.

The V call is TRBV15, the J call TRBJ1-2, with a tentative D call TRBD1 (5 bases). V was pared by 2 bases and J by 6 bases, with 19 bases between. This CDR3 spans 16 amino acids. The germline V gene has CDR1 LNHNV and CDR2 YYDKDF (reference sequence). CDR3 coding DNA: TGTGCCACCAGCAGATCCCCGGGGCGCCCTAAGGATGGCTACACCTTC. This gives the protein CATSRSPGRPKDGYTF.

The rearrangement joins TRBV28 to TRBJ2-6, with TRBD2 as a possible D gene (5 bases). Germline-derived CDR1 and CDR2 are MDHEN and SYDVKM. Trimming took off 7 bases at V and 0 bases at J, with 16 bases between the two ends. CDR3 length equals 17 residues. The CDR3 region has the DNA TGTGCCAGCACCCGAATTGCGGGTACCTCTGGGGCCAACGTCCTGACTTTC. Residues: CASTRIAGTSGANVLTF.

This rearrangement joins TRBV4-3 to TRBJ2-5; the D is unclear. This CDR3 has 15 amino acids. Germline V CDR1 and CDR2: LGHNA, YSLEER. Trimming left V 1 base short and J 1 base short, with 10 bases between. CDR3: CASSQGFESQETQYF. CDR3 in DNA: TGCGCCAGCAGCCAAGGATTTGAGTCCCAAGAGACCCAGTACTTC.

This chain joins TRBV2 and TRBJ2-5; a weak D match, TRBD1 (6 bases). CDR1 SNHLY and CDR2 FYNNEI come from the germline V gene. This CDR3 has 15 amino acids. V was clipped by 4 bases and J by 4 bases, with 16 bases between them. The CDR3 nucleotides are TGTGCCAGCAGTGTCGGGTCAGGGGTAGGAGAGACCCAGTACTTC. Protein: CASSVGSGVGETQYF.

The J gene is TRBJ2-7, the V gene TRBV25-1, with D perhaps assigned TRBD1 or TRBD2 (5 bases each). The germline gives CDR1 MGHDK, CDR2 SYGVNS. This CDR3 region has 14 residues. Trimming pared 2 bases from V and 6 bases from J, leaving 14 bases between. As DNA, the CDR3 is TGTGCCAGCAGTGAAAGGGACGAACAAGGCGAGCAGTACTTC. Protein product: CASSERDEQGEQYF.

This chain connects TRBV25-1 to TRBJ1-2, with D hard to call. The V gene lost 2 bases and the J gene lost 8 bases, with 6 bases spanning the gap. The CDR3 length is 11 residues. Germline V gene sequence: CDR1 MGHDK, CDR2 SYGVNS. CDR3 sequence (DNA): TGTGCCAGCAGTGAAGGGTTGGGCTACACCTTC. The encoded protein is CASSEGLGYTF.

The table lists this clone with a few counts. The J gene is TRBJ1-6, the V gene TRBV29-1, with D tentatively TRBD1 (5 bases). This CDR3 has 13 amino acids. V was cut by 7 bases and J by 10 bases, with 17 bases left in between. Per the germline V gene, CDR1 is SQVTM and CDR2 is ANQGSEA. The DNA for the CDR3 is TGCAGCGACGCGGGGGGACTATGGTCACCCCTCCACTTT. This encodes CSDAGGLWSPLHF.

This clone was found a few times. The chain has TRBV7-9 and TRBJ2-1; no firm D call. CDR1 and CDR2 (germline): SEHNR, FQNEAQ (reference sequence). The V end lost 5 bases, the J end lost 6 bases, and 8 bases lay between the germline ends. This CDR3 comprises 12 residues. The CDR3, as DNA: TGTGCCAGCAGCCGAGTCCGCAATGAGCAGTTCTTC. Translation gives CASSRVRNEQFF. The whole variable domain, filled in from reference TRBV7-9 and TRBJ2-1, reads DTGVSQNPRHKITKRGQNVTFRCDPISEHNRLYWYRQTLGQGPEFLTYFQNEAQLEKSRLLSDRFSAERPKGSFSTLEIQRTEQGDSAMYLCASSRVRNEQFFGPGTRLTVL.

The rearrangement uses TRBV5-4 and TRBJ1-5; unclear D gene. The V end lost 4 bases, the J end lost 0 bases, and 11 bases lay between the germline ends. Germline loops: CDR1 SGHNT, CDR2 YYREEE (reference sequence). The CDR3 runs 15 residues. This chain's CDR3 is CASSPGGDSNQPQHF. The DNA of the CDR3 is TGTGCCAGCAGCCCAGGTGGGGATAGCAATCAGCCCCAGCATTTT.

V usage is TRBV23-1 and J usage is TRBJ2-3; D may be TRBD1 (6 bases). TRBV23-1 is treated as an ORF (open reading frame) with a function not yet certain. V was clipped by 5 bases and J by 5 bases, with 17 bases between them. This CDR3 is built from 15 residues. The CDR3 region is CASSTPGVVGDTQYF. Here the CDR3 DNA reads TGCGCCAGCAGTACTCCAGGGGTAGTTGGAGATACGCAGTATTTT.

This clone turned up a few times. The chain couples TRBV29-1 to TRBJ2-5; maybe TRBD2 (5 bases). Germline CDR1 SQVTM, CDR2 ANQGSEA. The CDR3 runs to 12 residues. Trimming removed 4 bases from V and 5 bases from J, with 11 bases in between. The CDR3: CSVGVGMETQYF. The CDR3 coding sequence is TGCAGCGTTGGGGTCGGGATGGAGACCCAGTACTTC.

This chain connects TRBV9 to TRBJ2-1; 11 bases fit TRBD2. The CDR3 sequence is 16 residues long. V shed 4 bases and J 1 base; nucleotides not matched to a gene: 4. Germline CDR1 reads SGDLS; CDR2 reads YYNGEE. This chain's CDR3 is CASSMTSGASYNEQFF. In nucleotides, the CDR3 is TGTGCCAGCAGCATGACTAGCGGGGCTTCCTACAATGAGCAGTTCTTC. The full variable domain, in which reference TRBV9 and TRBJ2-1 provide the parts outside the CDR3, is DSGVTQTPKHLITATGQRVTLRCSPRSGDLSVYWYQQSLDQGLQFLIQYYNGEERAKGNILERFSAQQFPDLHSELNLSSLELGDSALYFCASSMTSGASYNEQFFGPGTRLTVL.